Following are 17 T cell receptor beta chains from one sample sequenced in a study of cytomegalovirus exposure and HLA in healthy donors. The study ran its PCR with 60 Vbeta and 13 Jbeta primers. This table comes from immunoSEQ multiplex PCR, and its TCRdb copy is limited to in-frame clones, with some not included. The sample holds nearly 95,000 clones; about 60% are singletons and the top ten take roughly 6%. The sample consisted of PBMCs. The origin of the receptors is a woman aged 25 to 39 in good health and CMV-seronegative.

The chain employs TRBV7-2 and TRBJ1-3; 8 nucleotides align to TRBD1. V shed 5 bases and J 4 bases; nucleotides not matched to a gene: 7. This CDR3 comprises 15 residues. Germline V lookup: CDR1 SGHTA, CDR2 FQGNSA. DNA of the CDR3: TGTGCCAGCAGCACTAGGACAGGGTCCGGAAACACCATATATTTT. Its translation: CASSTRTGSGNTIYF.

This chain joins TRBV2 and TRBJ2-4; the D gene is possibly TRBD1 (5 bases). Germline CDR1 reads SNHLY; CDR2 reads FYNNEI. The ends were cut back, 0 bases at V and 1 base at J, with 10 bases in the middle. The CDR3 contains 16 residues. CDR3 region: CASSEAQGTAKNIQYF. The CDR3 DNA reads TGTGCCAGCAGTGAAGCGCAGGGAACGGCCAAAAACATTCAGTACTTC.

The sample holds one count of this clone. The V gene is TRBV29-1, the J gene TRBJ1-1, with 7 positions matching TRBD1. J lost 5 bases, V lost 6 bases, and 6 bases had no gene match. The CDR3 is made up of 12 amino acids. CDR1 is SQVTM, CDR2 ANQGSEA, per germline. Here the CDR3 DNA reads TGCAGCGTGGACAGGATTCCAACTGAAGCTTTCTTT. Its translation is CSVDRIPTEAFF. Full variable domain (outside the CDR3, taken from reference TRBV29-1 and TRBJ1-1): SAVISQKPSRDICQRGTSLTIQCQVDSQVTMMFWYRQQPGQSLTLIATANQGSEATYESGFVIDKFPISRPNLTFSTLTVSNMSPEDSSIYLCSVDRIPTEAFFGQGTRLTVV.

This sequence joins TRBV5-5 and TRBJ1-2; 12 bases are shared with TRBD1. The CDR3 is 18 amino acids. Germline CDR1 and CDR2: SGHKS and YYEKEE (reference sequence). J was trimmed by 8 bases and V by 1 base; bases with no gene match: 15. The CDR3 bases are TGTGCCAGCAGCTTGAGGGTCAGCGGGACAGGGGGCTTGGAGGGCTACACCTTC. Protein sequence: CASSLRVSGTGGLEGYTF.

This clone was found a few times. The CDR3 loop reads CASRLAGAISGANVLTF. The CDR3 DNA is TGTGCCAGCAGACTAGCGGGGGCAATCTCTGGGGCCAACGTCCTGACTTTC. J is TRBJ2-6 and V is TRBV11-2, with 11 bases matching TRBD2. Trimming removed 6 bases from V and 0 bases from J; junction bases left unmatched: 4. CDR3 length: 17 residues. Germline CDR1 is SGHAT and CDR2 is FQNNGV.

The CDR3 DNA reads TGCGCCAGCAGCTCAGGGATAGGCACTGAAGCTTTCTTT. This codes for CASSSGIGTEAFF. The chain combines TRBV5-1 with TRBJ1-1; tentatively, D is TRBD1 (5 bases). Germline values: CDR1 SGHRS, CDR2 YFSETQ. The CDR3 has 13 amino acids. Between the trimmed V and J ends, which lost 3 bases and 4 bases, there was a span of 10 bases.

This chain uses TRBV19 with TRBJ1-2, with 7 bases aligning to TRBD1. J was trimmed by 6 bases and V by 5 bases; bases with no gene match: 18. Germline CDR1 LNHDA, CDR2 SQIVND (reference sequence). This CDR3 is 17 amino acids long. The CDR3 DNA is TGTGCCAGTAGTCCCTGGGACAGTACTTTCCTACGAGATGGCTACACCTTC. Amino acid sequence: CASSPWDSTFLRDGYTF.

In its sample, this clone was seen a few times. The chain's CDR3 is CASSVGTGSSGNTIYF. The CDR3 bases are TGTGCCAGCAGCGTAGGCACAGGGTCATCTGGAAACACCATATATTTT. The chain couples TRBV9 to TRBJ1-3; tentative D call: TRBD1 (6 bases). V gave up 0 bases and J gave up 1 base, with 11 bases separating them. Germline V gene data show CDR1 as SGDLS and CDR2 as YYNGEE. The CDR3 has 16 amino acids.

The chain couples TRBV4-2 to TRBJ1-1; 9 nucleotides match TRBD1. In germline, CDR1 is LGHNA, CDR2 YNFKEQ. CDR3 length: 16 amino acids. V shed 3 bases, J shed 2 bases, and the junction held 7 bases outside the gene matches. The CDR3 reads CASSHLQGAGNTEAFF. In nucleotides, the CDR3 is TGTGCCAGCAGCCACCTACAGGGGGCAGGAAACACTGAAGCTTTCTTT.

V is TRBV15 and J is TRBJ2-7, with D perhaps TRBD1 (6 bases). The CDR3 length is 12 residues. Germline V gene data show CDR1 as LNHNV and CDR2 as YYDKDF (reference sequence). V was shortened by 6 bases and J by 2 bases, with 8 bases between the two germline ends. For the CDR3, the DNA is TGTGCCACCAGTGGACAGACCTACGAGCAGTACTTC. It codes for CATSGQTYEQYF.

The chain is built from TRBV28 and TRBJ1-1; D is uncertain. Trimming pared 2 bases from V and 2 bases from J, leaving 3 bases between. Per germline, CDR1 MDHEN and CDR2 SYDVKM. This CDR3 has 12 amino acids. The CDR3 reads CASSLTNTEAFF. Written as DNA, the CDR3 is TGTGCCAGCAGTTTAACAAACACTGAAGCTTTCTTT.

The V and J genes are TRBV19 and TRBJ1-2; 9 bases match TRBD1. This CDR3 comprises 14 residues. Per the germline V gene, CDR1 is LNHDA and CDR2 is SQIVND (reference sequence). The V and J ends lost 10 bases and 7 bases, in that order; junction bases with no gene match: 13. The CDR3 nucleotides are TGTGCCATCTTTGAACCGGGACAGGGATTTGGCTACACCTTC. Residues: CAIFEPGQGFGYTF.

This chain joins TRBV28 and TRBJ1-2; D is unclear. CDR3 length equals 13 residues. The V and J ends lost 6 bases and 2 bases respectively, with 10 bases between them. The V gene's germline CDR1 is MDHEN and CDR2 SYDVKM. CDR3 residues: CASRVRGNYGYTF. CDR3 nucleotide sequence: TGTGCCAGCAGAGTAAGAGGGAACTATGGCTACACCTTC.

The chain recombines TRBV9 with TRBJ2-5; D is possibly TRBD1 (5 bases). Germline V lookup: CDR1 SGDLS, CDR2 YYNGEE. This CDR3 comprises 13 residues. V was clipped by 3 bases and J by 5 bases, with 11 bases between them. The CDR3 DNA reads as TGTGCCAGCAGCGGCCCCAGGGTGGAGACCCAGTACTTC. Its protein is CASSGPRVETQYF.

The CDR3 sequence is CASSLGTRGGQETQYF. CDR3 DNA sequence: TGTGCCAGCAGTTTGGGGACCCGGGGGGGCCAAGAGACCCAGTACTTC. This rearrangement joins TRBV28 to TRBJ2-5; 8 bases align to TRBD2. Trimming took 3 bases from V and 1 from J; bases not matched to a gene: 7. Germline V CDR1 and CDR2: MDHEN, SYDVKM. This CDR3 has 16 amino acids.

The genes are TRBV18 and TRBJ2-7, with 10 bases that match TRBD2. Germline lookup yields CDR1 KGHSH and CDR2 LQKENI. This CDR3 has 17 residues. The ends lost 3 bases at V and 2 bases at J; junction bases unmatched: 10. The CDR3 spells CASSPPGTSDFAYEQYF. The CDR3 nucleotides read TGTGCCAGCTCACCTCCCGGGACTAGCGATTTCGCCTACGAGCAGTACTTC.

The chain is built from TRBV6-1 and TRBJ1-5; D unclear. The length of the CDR3 is 13 residues. Between the trimmed V and J ends, which lost 6 bases and 1 base, there was a span of 7 bases. Per germline, CDR1 MNHNS and CDR2 SASEGT. CDR3: CASRGGSNQPQHF. The CDR3 coding sequence is TGTGCCAGCAGAGGCGGAAGCAATCAGCCCCAGCATTTT.